One sample yielded the 26 T cell receptor beta chains listed below, sequenced in a study of spatial heterogeneity in lung cancer. In TCRdb, the 5' RACE reads were re-called with MiXCR into one record per CDR3 protein. This table has approximately 40,000 distinct CDR3 sequences, 6.5% to 8% appearing once. This sample's time point: sample taken at primary tumor resection. Sequencing of whole RNA from tumor, nontumor lung or frozen PBMC involved no sorting. The material sequenced was PBMCs, taken at surgery. These receptors were collected from a female donor with early-stage non-small cell lung cancer.

This clonotype was seen ten or more times. In DNA form, the CDR3 reads TGCGCCAGCAGCTTGGATCAAGACTCACCCCTCCACTTT. Translating gives CASSLDQDSPLHF. The rearrangement links TRBV5-1 to TRBJ1-6; D is unclear. The CDR3 sequence is 13 residues long. Per germline, CDR1 SGHRS and CDR2 YFSETQ. V was shortened by 0 bases and J by 10 bases, with 8 bases between the two germline ends.

Ten or more counts support this clonotype. This chain links TRBV20-1 with TRBJ2-5, with TRBD2 matching 8 bases. The germline V gene has CDR1 DFQATT and CDR2 SNEGSKA (reference sequence). Trimming took 3 bases from V and 5 from J; bases not matched to a gene: 11. CDR3 length: 15 residues. The CDR3 DNA reads TGCAGTGCTAGGAAGGCCGGGGGGGCCAGGGAGACCCAGTACTTC. Translation gives CSARKAGGARETQYF.

There are many counts of this clonotype. V gene TRBV6-6 combines with J gene TRBJ1-6, with a tentative D call TRBD1 (5 bases). The germline V and J ends were trimmed by 6 bases and 2 bases, with 8 bases remaining between them. The CDR3 is 14 amino acids. Germline V gene lookup returns CDR1 MNHNY and CDR2 SVGAGI (reference sequence). This CDR3 reads CASSPGPYNSPLHF. CDR3 in DNA: TGTGCCAGCAGCCCGGGACCCTATAATTCACCCCTCCACTTT.

The chain has TRBV11-2 and TRBJ2-7; maybe TRBD1 (5 bases). The CDR3 sequence is 14 residues long. Trimming stripped 1 base from V and 6 bases from J, with 13 bases between. Germline V gives CDR1 SGHAT, CDR2 FQNNGV. The CDR3 protein is CASSLAQGVGEQYF. In nucleotides, the CDR3 is TGTGCCAGCAGCTTAGCGCAGGGTGTAGGCGAGCAGTACTTC.

This clonotype was observed many times. The chain joins TRBV28 to TRBJ2-1, with D possibly matching TRBD2 (5 bases). The CDR3 consists of 16 residues. V was trimmed by 3 bases and J by 0 bases, leaving 12 bases between them. In germline, CDR1 is MDHEN, CDR2 SYDVKM. CDR3 in DNA: TGTGCCAGCAGTTTCCTCGGCGGGTCCTCCTACAATGAGCAGTTCTTC. Its translation is CASSFLGGSSYNEQFF.

This clonotype occurred a few times. The chain has TRBV2 and TRBJ2-7; D remains unclear. Germline V CDR1 and CDR2: SNHLY, FYNNEI. CDR3 length: 13 amino acids. Trimming removed 3 bases at V and 9 bases at J, with 15 bases between. CDR3 DNA: TGTGCCAGCAGTGAGAGCACTCTAAGAGGGCAGTACTTC. The encoded protein is CASSESTLRGQYF.

This clonotype was seen repeatedly, ten times or more. V usage is TRBV7-8 and J usage is TRBJ2-3, with 16 bases fitting TRBD2. CDR3 length: 18 residues. Trimming cost V 5 bases and J 4 bases; bases outside gene matches: 9. The germline V gene has CDR1 SGHVS and CDR2 FQNEAQ. The CDR3 is CASSPRTGTSGGADTQYF. CDR3 nucleotide sequence: TGTGCCAGCAGCCCCAGGACCGGGACTAGCGGGGGGGCAGATACGCAGTATTTT.

The sample holds many counts of this clonotype. This chain uses TRBV7-9 with TRBJ1-1, with D tentatively TRBD1 (6 bases). The CDR3 consists of 13 residues. V was shortened by 5 bases and J by 3 bases, with 10 bases between the two germline ends. Germline V gene lookup returns CDR1 SEHNR and CDR2 FQNEAQ (reference sequence). CDR3 bases: TGTGCCAGCAGCAAGGCAGGGGACACTGAAGCTTTCTTT. Translation gives CASSKAGDTEAFF.

CDR3 in amino acids: CASSPPGQQPQHF. The CDR3, as DNA: TGTGCCAGCTCACCGCCAGGGCAACAGCCCCAGCATTTT. This rearrangement joins TRBV18 to TRBJ1-5; TRBD1 might be the D (5 bases). This CDR3 has 13 amino acids. Germline assignment: CDR1 KGHSH and CDR2 LQKENI. V was cut by 3 bases and J by 7 bases, with 10 bases left in between.

The chain links TRBV6-1 to TRBJ2-5; TRBD1 agrees at 10 bases. CDR3 size: 15 residues. Losses at the gene ends were 6 bases for V and 1 base for J; bases not matched to a gene: 5. Germline lookup yields CDR1 MNHNS and CDR2 SASEGT. DNA for the CDR3: TGTGCCAGCAGACCCGGGACAGGGGCCCAAGAGACCCAGTACTTC. It is translated as CASRPGTGAQETQYF.

CDR3 sequence reads: CASSLQSTANSPLHF. In nucleotides, the CDR3 is TGTGCCAGCAGCTTACAGAGTACCGCTAATTCACCCCTCCACTTT. This chain uses TRBV7-3 with TRBJ1-6; D call uncertain. CDR3 length: 15 amino acids. The V and J ends lost 2 bases and 6 bases respectively, with 11 bases between them. Germline V gene data show CDR1 as SGHTA and CDR2 as FQGTGA.

This clonotype was observed a few times. The rearrangement uses TRBV5-4 and TRBJ2-3; D assignment may be TRBD1 or TRBD2 (6 bases each). Germline assignment: CDR1 SGHNT and CDR2 YYREEE (reference sequence). V lost 6 bases, J lost 0 bases, and 17 bases lay in between. This CDR3 has 16 amino acids. This chain's CDR3 is CASNLRQDYSTDTQYF. CDR3 in DNA: TGTGCCAGCAACCTCCGACAGGACTATAGCACAGATACGCAGTATTTT.

The chain carries TRBV3-1 and TRBJ2-7; a possible D gene is TRBD2 (5 bases). Germline V gene data show CDR1 as LGHDT and CDR2 as YNNKEL (reference sequence). The length of the CDR3 is 12 residues. V lost 4 bases and J 5 bases, leaving 9 bases between the germline ends. CDR3 amino acids: CASSRGIDEQYF. CDR3 coding DNA: TGTGCCAGCAGCCGAGGGATCGACGAGCAGTACTTC.

This clonotype has a count of ten or more. This chain joins TRBV27 and TRBJ1-2; the D gene is possibly TRBD1 (5 bases). The germline V gene encodes CDR1 MNHEY and CDR2 SMNVEV (reference sequence). The CDR3 runs to 15 residues. V shed 8 bases and J shed 8 bases, with 24 bases lying between them. The CDR3 DNA reads as TGTGCCAGCGCGGTTAGTGGGGGTAGTAGTTCGGGCTACACCTTC. It specifies CASAVSGGSSSGYTF.

The V gene is TRBV6-5, the J gene TRBJ2-1, with D possibly TRBD2 on 6 matching bases. The CDR3 is 14 amino acids. Trimming stripped 4 bases from V and 4 bases from J, with 11 bases between. The V gene's germline CDR1 is MNHEY and CDR2 SVGAGI. CDR3 sequence: CASSSPGGYNEQFF. CDR3 nucleotides: TGTGCCAGCAGTTCACCCGGGGGATACAATGAGCAGTTCTTC.

Concerning this clonotype itself: This sequence may be a read error, since a much larger clone differs from it by one base. This chain joins TRBV11-1 and TRBJ2-1, with a tentative D call TRBD2 (6 bases). There are 15 residues in the CDR3. Germline V gene lookup returns CDR1 SGHAT and CDR2 FQDESV (reference sequence). DNA for the CDR3: TGTGTCAGCAGCACTCCGACGGGGGCCTACAATGAGCAGTTCTTC. It specifies CVSSTPTGAYNEQFF.

The sample holds many counts of this clonotype. V and J are TRBV9 and TRBJ2-7; TRBD2 matches 13 bases. With V trimmed by 4 bases and J by 3 bases, 4 bases remained unmatched. The germline V gene has CDR1 SGDLS and CDR2 YYNGEE. There are 15 residues in the CDR3. The CDR3 region has the DNA TGTGCCAGCAGCCCGGGACTAGCGGGGATCTACGAGCAGTACTTC. Translated, it gives CASSPGLAGIYEQYF.

In this sample, this clonotype turned up a few times. V usage is TRBV5-1 and J usage is TRBJ2-7; TRBD2 aligns across 10 bases. The CDR3 loop spans 16 amino acids. After removal of 4 bases from V and 2 bases from J, the junction contained 9 bases not matched to a gene. In germline, CDR1 is SGHRS, CDR2 YFSETQ. CDR3 bases: TGCGCCAGCAGCCCTCCTAGCGGGGGAGATCCCTACGAGCAGTACTTC. Protein: CASSPPSGGDPYEQYF.

This clonotype has at least ten counts. The V gene is TRBV20-1, the J gene TRBJ2-1, with D uncertain. Germline values: CDR1 DFQATT, CDR2 SNEGSKA (reference sequence). The CDR3 sequence is 11 residues long. Trimming pared 3 bases from V and 12 bases from J, leaving 12 bases between. CDR3 residues: CSARDDVGQFF. As DNA, the CDR3 is TGCAGTGCTAGGGATGACGTGGGGCAGTTCTTC.

At least ten counts were recorded for this clonotype. The chain employs TRBV7-9 and TRBJ1-2, with 9 nucleotides matching TRBD1. The ends lost 0 bases at V and 2 bases at J; junction bases unmatched: 1. This CDR3 region has 15 residues. Germline-derived CDR1 and CDR2 are SEHNR and FQNEAQ (reference sequence). CDR3 bases: TGTGCCAGCAGCTTAGCGGGACAGGGCAACTATGGCTACACCTTC. Protein: CASSLAGQGNYGYTF.

This chain links TRBV29-1 with TRBJ2-3; the match to TRBD2 covers 7 bases. The CDR3 is 15 residues long. CDR1 SQVTM and CDR2 ANQGSEA come from the germline V gene. V was clipped by 8 bases and J by 5 bases; unmatched bases: 16. CDR3 loop: CSLGGASGSIDTQYF. The CDR3 nucleotides are TGCAGCCTCGGCGGGGCTAGCGGTTCTATAGATACGCAGTATTTT.

The chain links TRBV7-9 to TRBJ1-2; D not certain. Looked up from germline, CDR1 is SEHNR and CDR2 is FQNEAQ (reference sequence). V lost 1 base to trimming and J lost 4 bases, with 13 bases between them. CDR3 length: 15 amino acids. The CDR3 sequence: CASSLGQASGYGYTF. The CDR3 DNA is TGTGCCAGCAGCTTAGGGCAGGCCAGTGGCTATGGCTACACCTTC.

This clonotype was counted between two and nine times. This chain connects TRBV3-1 to TRBJ2-7; D call uncertain. The CDR3 covers 16 residues. Trimming took off 0 bases at V and 1 base at J, with 13 bases between the two ends. The germline V gene encodes CDR1 LGHDT and CDR2 YNNKEL (reference sequence). In nucleotides, the CDR3 is TGTGCCAGCAGCCAAGATCTTTGGCAGGTGTCCTACGAGCAGTACTTC. Protein: CASSQDLWQVSYEQYF.

This clonotype has a count of ten or more. The V and J genes are TRBV7-9 and TRBJ2-5; TRBD1 aligns across 9 bases. V trimming: 3 bases; J trimming: 5 bases; junction bases outside the gene matches: 4. CDR1 and CDR2 (germline): SEHNR, FQNEAQ (reference sequence). This CDR3 has 14 amino acids. The CDR3 bases are TGTGCCAGCAGCTTGACAGGGGGAGGCGAGACCCAGTACTTC. It codes for CASSLTGGGETQYF.

This clonotype has ten or more counts. The V call is TRBV7-2, the J call TRBJ1-2; maybe TRBD1 (5 bases). Germline-derived CDR1 and CDR2 are SGHTA and FQGNSA. Trimming took off 8 bases at V and 5 bases at J, with 18 bases between the two ends. This CDR3 has 14 amino acids. The CDR3 sequence is CASGGVAWRYGYTF. CDR3 coding DNA: TGTGCCAGCGGAGGGGTAGCTTGGCGGTATGGCTACACCTTC.

V gene TRBV20-1 combines with J gene TRBJ2-2, with TRBD1 identical over 10 bases. J lost 7 bases, V lost 0 bases, and 5 bases had no gene match. Germline V CDR1 and CDR2: DFQATT, SNEGSKA (reference sequence). The CDR3 is 15 amino acids. The CDR3 loop is CSARDSGQGYGELFF. The CDR3 DNA follows: TGCAGTGCTAGAGACTCGGGACAGGGGTACGGGGAGCTGTTTTTT.